The 10 T cell receptor beta chains presented below share a single source sample, sequenced in a study of cytomegalovirus exposure and HLA in healthy donors. The study ran its PCR with 60 Vbeta and 13 Jbeta primers. Data came from immunoSEQ multiplex PCR; TCRdb stores just in-frame clones and leaves some out. Of about 150,000 clones listed, approximately 80% are singletons. The specimen sequenced was PBMCs. The receptors stem from a male donor in good health and CMV-seronegative.

The chain carries TRBV30 and TRBJ1-4, with D tentatively TRBD1 (5 bases). The V end was cut by 1 base, the J end by 0 bases, with 9 bases between. CDR1 GTSNPN and CDR2 SVGIG come from the germline V gene (reference sequence). This CDR3 is 15 amino acids long. The CDR3 protein is CAWSADIATNEKLFF. In DNA, the CDR3 is TGTGCCTGGAGTGCGGACATCGCAACTAATGAAAAACTGTTTTTT. Variable domain in full (rest from reference TRBV30 and TRBJ1-4): SQTIHQWPATLVQPVGSPLSLECTVEGTSNPNLYWYRQAAGRGLQLLFYSVGIGQISSEVPQNLSASRPQDRQFILSSKKLLLSDSGFYLCAWSADIATNEKLFFGSGTQLSVL.

CDR3 DNA sequence: TGTGCCAGCAGGATGACAGGGGGAGGCTACAATGAGCAGTTCTTC. Translation: CASRMTGGGYNEQFF. The V gene is TRBV25-1, the J gene TRBJ2-1; 9 bases are a match to TRBD1. CDR3 length: 15 amino acids. Germline CDR1 reads MGHDK; CDR2 reads SYGVNS. V lost 6 bases, J lost 3 bases, and 6 bases stayed unmatched.

This clone was seen only a few times. This chain connects TRBV5-1 to TRBJ2-5, with 7 bases aligning to TRBD2. Germline lookup yields CDR1 SGHRS and CDR2 YFSETQ. V lost 0 bases and J lost 5; bases outside the gene matches: 4. CDR3 length: 14 amino acids. CDR3 in DNA: TGCGCCAGCAGCTTGGTCGGGGGGATGGAGACCCAGTACTTC. This encodes CASSLVGGMETQYF.

The chain recombines TRBV15 with TRBJ2-4; possibly TRBD1 for D (7 bases). This CDR3 has 19 residues. With 2 bases removed from V and 6 bases from J, the gap between germline ends came to 26 bases. From germline, CDR1 is LNHNV and CDR2 YYDKDF (reference sequence). The CDR3, as DNA: TGTGCCACCAGCAGACTAGAACAGGGGACTGTTAGGGTTGGAAACATTCAGTACTTC. This translates into CATSRLEQGTVRVGNIQYF.

The J gene is TRBJ2-7, the V gene TRBV19, with TRBD1 matching 7 bases. Trimming at V came to 4 bases and at J to 3 bases, leaving 6 bases not matched to a gene. The CDR3 has 14 residues. Germline CDR1 reads LNHDA; CDR2 reads SQIVND (reference sequence). CDR3 loop: CASSTNRGNYEQYF. In DNA, the CDR3 is TGTGCCAGTAGTACGAACAGGGGAAACTACGAGCAGTACTTC.

The rearrangement links TRBV6-1 to TRBJ2-7; possible D gene TRBD2, 6 bases. This CDR3 has 14 residues. Trimming cost V 9 bases and J 3 bases, with 18 bases left between them. The germline V gene has CDR1 MNHNS and CDR2 SASEGT. This CDR3 reads CASTRGGENYEQYF. DNA for the CDR3: TGTGCCAGTACCCGGGGAGGCGAAAACTACGAGCAGTACTTC.

The rearrangement joins TRBV4-1 to TRBJ1-3; D is unresolved. The CDR3 is 14 residues long. The V gene's germline CDR1 is MGHRA and CDR2 YSYEKL. Trimming stripped 4 bases from V and 0 bases from J, with 7 bases between. CDR3 sequence reads: CASSLETSGNTIYF. CDR3 nucleotide sequence: TGCGCCAGCAGCCTGGAGACCTCTGGAAACACCATATATTTT.

The chain has TRBV7-9 and TRBJ1-5; D is unclear. The CDR3 contains 13 residues. V gave up 5 bases and J gave up 0 bases, with 5 bases separating them. Germline V gene lookup returns CDR1 SEHNR and CDR2 FQNEAQ (reference sequence). The CDR3 coding sequence is TGTGCCAGCAGCATCAGTAGCAATCAGCCCCAGCATTTT. Translated: CASSISSNQPQHF.

The V call is TRBV2, the J call TRBJ1-1, with unresolved D. The germline gives CDR1 SNHLY, CDR2 FYNNEI. This CDR3 is 15 amino acids long. The V end lost 6 bases, the J end lost 6 bases, and 20 bases lay between the germline ends. CDR3 nucleotide sequence: TGTGCCAGCAGGCGGAGGGCGCCGTTTAGTTCTGAAGCTTTCTTT. Protein: CASRRRAPFSSEAFF.

The chain links TRBV19 to TRBJ1-2, with D perhaps TRBD1 (6 bases). V was clipped by 6 bases and J by 4 bases, with 9 bases between them. The CDR3 is made up of 12 amino acids. Germline CDR1 is LNHDA and CDR2 is SQIVND (reference sequence). The CDR3 loop is CASRDRTYGYTF. Written as DNA, the CDR3 is TGTGCCAGTAGGGACAGAACCTATGGCTACACCTTC.